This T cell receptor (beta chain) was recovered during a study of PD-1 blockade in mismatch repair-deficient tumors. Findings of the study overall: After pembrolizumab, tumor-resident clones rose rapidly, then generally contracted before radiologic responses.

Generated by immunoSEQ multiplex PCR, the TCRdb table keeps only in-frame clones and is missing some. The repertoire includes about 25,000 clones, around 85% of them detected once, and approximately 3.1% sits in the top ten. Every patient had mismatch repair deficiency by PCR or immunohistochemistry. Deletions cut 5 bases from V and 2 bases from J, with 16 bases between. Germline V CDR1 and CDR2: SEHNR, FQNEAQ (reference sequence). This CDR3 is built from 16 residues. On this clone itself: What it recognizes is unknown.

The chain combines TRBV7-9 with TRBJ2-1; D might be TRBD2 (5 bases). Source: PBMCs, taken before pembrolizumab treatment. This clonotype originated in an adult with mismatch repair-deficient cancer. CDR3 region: CASSPPGGPAYNEQFF. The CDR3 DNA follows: TGTGCCAGCAGCCCCCCTGGCGGGCCCGCCTACAATGAGCAGTTCTTC.